This TCR beta chain was documented in a study of identical twins. Via MiXCR, TCRdb re-called the 5' RACE reads, giving one row per CDR3 protein. The sample has about 240,000 distinct CDR3 sequences, about 10% seen once. This clonotype has more than one count but fewer than ten. The V end lost 5 bases, the J end lost 1 base, and 11 bases lay between the germline ends. The V gene's germline CDR1 is MNHEY and CDR2 SMNVEV (reference sequence). There are 14 residues in the CDR3. The rearrangement uses TRBV27 and TRBJ1-1; D gene ambiguous. The clonotype comes from a man in his fifties in good health. The sequenced material came from memory T cells sorted from blood. The CDR3 region has the DNA TGTGCCAGCAGTCCCACATACAGGAACACTGAAGCTTTCTTT. Its translation is CASSPTYRNTEAFF.